A selection of T cell receptor beta chains follows, all from one sample in a study of early T cells in non-severe SARS-CoV-2 infection. TCRdb re-called the 5' RACE reads through MiXCR, storing one row per CDR3 protein. The data contain around 70,000 distinct CDR3 sequences, roughly an eighth of them seen just once; the ten biggest clones take up roughly 3.8%. Sequences were obtained from whole blood. These receptors all stem from an adult who was a healthcare worker with PCR-confirmed SARS-CoV-2 infection or an uninfected control (not recorded which). Both conserved end residues are part of each CDR3. Some rows have no size entry. The others give once, few or many, or a class for an expanded clone.

cdr3_length,clone_size,v_call,cdr3_aa
14,medium-sized,TRBV29-1,CSVEDDQGGDEQYF
13,NA,TRBV7-9,CASSLGGNSPLHF
16,few,TRBV18,CASSPASGLAGGEQFF
15,few,TRBV7-3,CASSSVAGGGDTQYF
12,NA,TRBV28,CASSPGQGGTFF
15,many,TRBV12-3/TRBV12-4,CASSPSGTLGDTQYF
16,NA,TRBV20-1,CSARDATAGKKYEQYF
13,NA,TRBV2,CASSKDGTGELFF
15,many,TRBV7-9,CASSPVGGGDTEAFF
17,few,TRBV7-9,CASSPARRQGEGYGYTF
11,many,TRBV20-1,CSALTSYEQYF
13,many,TRBV30,CAWSQRESDTQYF
17,many,TRBV19,CASSIVGGTGVSYEQYF
14,many,TRBV5-1,CASSLWDGNTEAFF
14,many,TRBV29-1,CSGGSVGSYNEQFF
16,few,TRBV20-1,CSARDALSGGYNEQFF
14,once,TRBV30,CAWSTGPSTDTQYF
17,many,TRBV19,CASTSAGRRSGANVLTF
14,many,TRBV6-6,CASNKDRGNQPQHF
14,NA,TRBV11-2,CASSLVYGGETQYF
14,NA,TRBV4-2,CASSQYSTRNEQYF
16,few,TRBV4-1,CASSQVMGQGINEQFF
15,many,TRBV6-5,CASGFRTSGVGEQFF
15,many,TRBV7-9,CASNPRGAQGETQYF
14,many,TRBV20-1,CSADQAGGPETQYF
13,many,TRBV5-1,CASSLGGTDTQYF
18,few,TRBV12-5,CASGLGQGALRRGNTIYF
13,many,TRBV18,CASSPTGSNEQFF